Listed below are T cell receptor beta chains from one sample, sequenced in a study of vaccination and CD4 T cells after COVID-19. TCRdb itself ran the PCR reads through MiXCR, one entry per CDR3 protein. The repertoire includes 9,000 to 10,000 distinct CDR3 sequences, 45% of them detected once, and 12% sits in the top ten. Which antigens these TCRs recognize remains unknown. The sequenced sample consisted of CD4+ T cells from blood, cultured in vitro. These receptors were taken from a human donor who had recovered from COVID-19. CDR3s include the opening cysteine and the closing phenylalanine or tryptophan. The order of the fields is CDR3 length, J gene, V gene, CDR3 protein.

12,TRBJ1-2,TRBV28,CASSSTAENHTF
15,TRBJ1-3,TRBV28,CASSLPGASGNTIYF
14,TRBJ1-1,TRBV5-6,CASSPTRGNTEAFF
14,TRBJ2-1,TRBV20-1,CSAAQGRSYNEQFF
13,TRBJ2-7,TRBV19,CASSLSGSYEQYF
17,TRBJ2-2,TRBV27,CASSFPGLAGQTGELFF
15,TRBJ1-2,TRBV12-5,CASGLAEGQGRGYTF
13,TRBJ1-2,TRBV6-1,CASSLAGNYGYTF
13,TRBJ1-5,TRBV30,CAWAGQGNQPQHF
14,TRBJ2-5,TRBV12-3/TRBV12-4,CASSLLDSTGAQYF
16,TRBJ2-5,TRBV24-1,CATSDFGGGVAETQYF
15,TRBJ1-3,TRBV7-2,CASSLVPGVGNTIYF
14,TRBJ1-1,TRBV20-1,CSADYRGRSTEAFF
15,TRBJ2-1,TRBV20-1,CSARDGSKLGDEQFF
12,TRBJ1-2,TRBV29-1,CSVEGNSYGYTF
11,TRBJ2-5,TRBV2,CASRTEETQYF
12,TRBJ1-2,TRBV5-6,CASTAGNYGYTF
11,TRBJ2-6,TRBV5-4,CASNSANVLTF
13,TRBJ2-3,TRBV19,CASIGAGTDTQYF
14,TRBJ1-1,TRBV4-3,CASSVRTVNTEAFF
15,TRBJ1-5,TRBV6-1,CASSISGSNNQPQHF
14,TRBJ1-1,TRBV19,CASSTGQGDTEAFF
12,TRBJ1-3,TRBV19,CASTFSGNTIYF
14,TRBJ2-2,TRBV5-6,CASSTVRVTGELFF
13,TRBJ1-1,TRBV6-1,CASIIAGGSVAFF
15,TRBJ2-4,TRBV15,CATSRVGGQQNIQYF
14,TRBJ2-7,TRBV6-1,CASTQTSGSDEQYF
15,TRBJ1-1,TRBV20-1,CSASPGGVKNTEAFF
14,TRBJ1-2,TRBV7-2,CASTENGQTYGYTF
14,TRBJ1-1,TRBV7-9,CASSFEGVGTEAFF
16,TRBJ2-1,TRBV7-2,CASSLGTSGGTNEQFF
16,TRBJ1-2,TRBV19,CASSIRGPTSRAGYTF
15,TRBJ2-7,TRBV7-3,CASSFSGTSGYEQYF
14,TRBJ1-6,TRBV6-5,CASSFRDSNSPLHF
14,TRBJ1-1,TRBV5-1,CASSDRVGNTEAFF
16,TRBJ2-4,TRBV5-4,CASSWDNGAAKNIQYF
15,TRBJ2-2,TRBV19,CASNPTSGSPGELFF
15,TRBJ1-6,TRBV7-2,CASSPGQTYNSPLHF
18,TRBJ2-1,TRBV15,CATSRDRRPSGRDNEQFF
15,TRBJ1-1,TRBV7-2,CASRLQGARHTEAFF
14,TRBJ2-7,TRBV20-1,CSASRTGRAYEQYF
16,TRBJ2-3,TRBV6-1,CASSGRQGLSTDTQYF
12,TRBJ2-7,TRBV28,CASRPDSYEQYF
14,TRBJ2-6,TRBV24-1,CATSDTSVANVLTF
10,TRBJ1-1,TRBV30,CAWGNTEAFF
14,TRBJ2-3,TRBV19,CASSTQGFTDTQYF
13,TRBJ1-1,TRBV27,CASRRGWGTEAFF
15,TRBJ1-4,TRBV28,CASSLGTGLVEKLFF
13,TRBJ2-2,TRBV6-2/TRBV6-3,CASRTGGGGELFF
13,TRBJ2-2,TRBV7-7,CASSATRSGELFF
16,TRBJ2-3,TRBV5-8,CASSPGQRTSTDTQYF
16,TRBJ2-2,TRBV7-8,CASSWWDRGNTGELFF
17,TRBJ1-5,TRBV2,CASSGAFGLSGNQPQHF
16,TRBJ2-1,TRBV5-4,CASSLGGASGNNEQFF